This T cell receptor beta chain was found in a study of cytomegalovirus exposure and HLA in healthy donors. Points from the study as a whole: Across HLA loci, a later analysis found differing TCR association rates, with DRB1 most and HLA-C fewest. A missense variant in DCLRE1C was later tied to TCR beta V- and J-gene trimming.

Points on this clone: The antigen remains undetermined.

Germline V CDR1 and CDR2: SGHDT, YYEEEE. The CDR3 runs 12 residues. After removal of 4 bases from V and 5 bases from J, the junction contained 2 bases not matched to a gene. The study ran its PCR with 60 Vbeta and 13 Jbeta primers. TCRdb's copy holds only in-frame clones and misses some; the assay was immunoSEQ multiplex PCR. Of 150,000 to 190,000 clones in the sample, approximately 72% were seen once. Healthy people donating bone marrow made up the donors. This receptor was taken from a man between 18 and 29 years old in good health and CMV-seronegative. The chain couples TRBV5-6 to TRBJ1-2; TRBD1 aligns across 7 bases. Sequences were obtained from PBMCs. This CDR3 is CASSPGQYGYTF. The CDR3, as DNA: TGTGCCAGCAGCCCGGGACAGTATGGCTACACCTTC.